These 19 T cell receptor beta chains originate from one sample sequenced in a study of control samples from healthy donors and cancer patients. Data came from immunoSEQ multiplex PCR; TCRdb stores just in-frame clones and leaves some out. Among about 160,000 clones listed, roughly 95% were seen once. The sequenced sample was blood. The source of these receptors is a woman under 40 in good health.

The genes are TRBV14 and TRBJ2-2; a weak D match, TRBD1 (5 bases). The CDR3 runs 14 residues. Trimming removed 4 bases from V and 1 base from J, with 7 bases in between. CDR1 is SGHDN and CDR2 is FVKESK in the germline V gene. CDR3 loop: CASSRQKNTGELFF. In DNA form, the CDR3 reads TGTGCCAGCAGCCGACAGAAGAACACCGGGGAGCTGTTTTTT.

V and J are TRBV28 and TRBJ1-1, with 9 bases matching TRBD1. Germline V gives CDR1 MDHEN, CDR2 SYDVKM. There are 15 residues in the CDR3. Unmatched junction bases numbered 5, after V lost 5 bases and J lost 1 base. CDR3 region: CASSQYRGQNTEAFF. CDR3 nucleotide sequence: TGTGCCAGCAGTCAGTACAGGGGGCAGAACACTGAAGCTTTCTTT.

The chain uses TRBV28 and TRBJ2-1; 7 bases map to TRBD2. Unmatched junction bases numbered 7, after V lost 7 bases and J lost 1 base. CDR3 length: 15 amino acids. Germline assignment: CDR1 MDHEN and CDR2 SYDVKM. The CDR3 spells CASTKREVSYNEQFF. The CDR3 bases are TGTGCCAGCACCAAACGGGAGGTTTCCTACAATGAGCAGTTCTTC. The variable domain in full, completed from reference TRBV28 and TRBJ2-1, reads DVKVTQSSRYLVKRTGEKVFLECVQDMDHENMFWYRQDPGLGLRLIYFSYDVKMKEKGDIPEGYSVSREKKERFSLILESASTNQTSMYLCASTKREVSYNEQFFGPGTRLTVL.

The chain employs TRBV12-3 or TRBV12-4 and TRBJ1-1; no reliable D call. The CDR3 has 13 amino acids. With 3 bases removed from V and 8 bases from J, the gap between germline ends came to 13 bases. In DNA, the CDR3 is TGTGCCAGCAGTTTTAGTCGAGCAGGAGAAGCTTTCTTT. Protein: CASSFSRAGEAFF.

The V call is TRBV12-5, the J call TRBJ2-2; D is unclear. Germline V gene lookup returns CDR1 LGHNT and CDR2 FRNRAP. The length of the CDR3 is 12 residues. Between the trimmed V and J ends, which lost 2 bases and 6 bases, there was a span of 4 bases. In DNA form, the CDR3 reads TGTGCTAGTGGTTTGTCGGCCGGGGAGCTGTTTTTT. Its protein is CASGLSAGELFF.

V is TRBV18 and J is TRBJ2-4, with TRBD2 as a possible D gene (5 bases). V lost 1 base to trimming and J lost 3 bases, with 10 bases between them. Germline loops: CDR1 KGHSH, CDR2 LQKENI. The CDR3 runs 15 residues. CDR3 DNA: TGTGCCAGCTCACCACTCCGGGGAGACAAAAACATTCAGTACTTC. Translation: CASSPLRGDKNIQYF. Full variable domain (remainder filled in from reference TRBV18 and TRBJ2-4): NAGVMQNPRHLVRRRGQEARLRCSPMKGHSHVYWYRQLPEEGLKFMVYLQKENIIDESGMPKERFSAEFPKEGPSILRIQQVVRGDSAAYFCASSPLRGDKNIQYFGAGTRLSVL.

The genes are TRBV28 and TRBJ2-1, with TRBD1 identical over 9 bases. V shed 6 bases, J shed 4 bases, and the junction held 4 bases outside the gene matches. In germline, CDR1 is MDHEN, CDR2 SYDVKM. The CDR3 length is 14 residues. The DNA of the CDR3 is TGTGCCAGCAGAACAGGGGGCGCGTACAATGAGCAGTTCTTC. Translating it yields CASRTGGAYNEQFF.

A remark on this clone: At one of its ends the junction is not consistent with the germline gene, which may arise from a read error. The rearrangement links TRBV7-7 to TRBJ2-3, with TRBD2 matching 9 bases. From germline, CDR1 is SSHAT and CDR2 FNYEAQ (reference sequence). This CDR3 contains 15 residues. CDR3 sequence reads: CASSLIGLAPDTQYF. The DNA for the CDR3 is TGTGCTAGCAGCTTAATTGGACTAGCGCCAGATACGCAGTATTTT.

CDR3 nucleotides: TGTGCCAGCAGCCGCCCCGGGACTAGCGGGCAAGGCAATGAGCAGTTCTTC. It yields the protein CASSRPGTSGQGNEQFF. The chain links TRBV28 to TRBJ2-1, with 12 positions matching TRBD2. Germline assignment: CDR1 MDHEN and CDR2 SYDVKM. J gave up 6 bases and V 6 bases, and 12 bases lay outside the gene matches. CDR3 length: 17 residues. Complete variable domain (other parts from reference TRBV28 and TRBJ2-1): DVKVTQSSRYLVKRTGEKVFLECVQDMDHENMFWYRQDPGLGLRLIYFSYDVKMKEKGDIPEGYSVSREKKERFSLILESASTNQTSMYLCASSRPGTSGQGNEQFFGPGTRLTVL.

Written as DNA, the CDR3 is TGTGCCAGCAGTTACCTGGGACAGGGGAATGGCTACACCTTC. Translating it yields CASSYLGQGNGYTF. The chain uses TRBV6-5 and TRBJ1-2, with 10 nucleotides matching TRBD1. This CDR3 contains 14 residues. V was pared by 2 bases and J by 6 bases, with 3 bases of the junction left unmatched. Germline V gives CDR1 MNHEY, CDR2 SVGAGI.

This chain links TRBV28 with TRBJ1-5; D uncertain. This CDR3 has 12 amino acids. V lost 3 bases and J lost 6, with 6 bases in between. The germline gives CDR1 MDHEN, CDR2 SYDVKM. The CDR3: CASSFVGQPQHF. The DNA for the CDR3 is TGTGCCAGCAGTTTCGTGGGTCAGCCCCAGCATTTT.

This sequence joins TRBV27 and TRBJ1-1; 7 bases are a match to TRBD1. The junction had 35 bases not matched to a gene; V was cut back by 6 bases and J by 4 bases. The CDR3 runs to 23 residues. The germline V gene has CDR1 MNHEY and CDR2 SMNVEV (reference sequence). The CDR3, as DNA: TGTGCCAGCAGCCAATCCCACCTTGGGACAGCAGGTGGGAAAGGTCTAGAACGCACTGAAGCTTTCTTT. As protein: CASSQSHLGTAGGKGLERTEAFF.

V is TRBV15 and J is TRBJ1-1; D is undetermined. With 2 bases removed from V and 1 base from J, the gap between germline ends came to 8 bases. Germline V gene lookup returns CDR1 LNHNV and CDR2 YYDKDF (reference sequence). The CDR3 spans 14 residues. The CDR3 is CATSRPRPNTEAFF. The CDR3 nucleotides read TGTGCCACCAGCAGACCCCGTCCGAACACTGAAGCTTTCTTT.

CDR3 DNA sequence: TGCGCCAGCAGAAGGGACAGGGGAGGACCAGATACGCAGTATTTT. This translates into CASRRDRGGPDTQYF. V usage is TRBV10-2 and J usage is TRBJ2-3, with 10 bases lining up with TRBD1. The junction had 7 bases not matched to a gene; V was cut back by 6 bases and J by 4 bases. Germline lookup yields CDR1 WSHSY and CDR2 SAAADI. The CDR3 runs to 15 residues.

The gene calls are TRBV4-1 and TRBJ2-5; perhaps TRBD1 as D (6 bases). Germline lookup yields CDR1 MGHRA and CDR2 YSYEKL. This CDR3 contains 15 residues. V gave up 1 base and J gave up 5 bases, with 14 bases separating them. CDR3 DNA: TGCGCCAGCAGCCAAGGTTTACAGGGTTGGGAGACCCAGTACTTC. It yields the protein CASSQGLQGWETQYF.

The chain joins TRBV19 to TRBJ1-5; D is possibly TRBD1 (5 bases). Looked up from germline, CDR1 is LNHDA and CDR2 is SQIVND (reference sequence). The CDR3 extends over 15 amino acids. The germline V and J ends were trimmed by 2 bases and 5 bases, with 13 bases remaining between them. Here the CDR3 DNA reads TGTGCCAGTAGTATAATGGGGCAGGTCCATCAGCCCCAGCATTTT. It yields the protein CASSIMGQVHQPQHF.

V is TRBV28 and J is TRBJ2-2; the D is unclear. Germline V CDR1 and CDR2: MDHEN, SYDVKM. Trimming cost V 7 bases and J 2 bases, with 8 bases left between them. The CDR3 loop spans 13 amino acids. The DNA of the CDR3 is TGTGCCAGCACCCTGACAAACACCGGGGAGCTGTTTTTT. Translating it yields CASTLTNTGELFF.

The V and J genes are TRBV4-2 and TRBJ2-5, with D tentatively TRBD2 (6 bases). The CDR3 runs to 15 residues. Looked up from germline, CDR1 is LGHNA and CDR2 is YNFKEQ. V was trimmed by 3 bases and J by 0 bases, leaving 11 bases between them. The CDR3 DNA reads TGTGCCAGCAGCCAGCCGGGACTTTACCAAGAGACCCAGTACTTC. Its protein product is CASSQPGLYQETQYF.

This sequence joins TRBV11-2 and TRBJ2-7; 7 positions match TRBD2. The V gene's germline CDR1 is SGHAT and CDR2 FQNNGV. The CDR3 is 16 residues long. Trimming at V came to 5 bases and at J to 2 bases, leaving 12 bases not matched to a gene. The CDR3 loop is CASSPLGGLVTYEQYF. In DNA, the CDR3 is TGTGCCAGCAGCCCCCTGGGCGGACTAGTCACCTACGAGCAGTACTTC.